This T cell receptor beta chain is drawn from a study of CD8+CD57+ T cells in acquired aplastic anemia. Study overall: CD4+ and CD8+ cells, once sorted, gave DNA averaging about 3 ug. Healthy donor CD4+ samples were sequenced to a depth that averaged approximately 10 million reads.

Germline V gene lookup returns CDR1 SQVTM and CDR2 ANQGSEA. The J segment lost 6 bases and the V segment lost 8 bases, leaving 17 bases of the junction unmatched. The CDR3 extends over 17 amino acids. Template material for TCR beta VDJ and CDR3 profiling consisted of genomic DNA. MiXCR, run by TCRdb on the reads, gives a single entry per CDR3 protein. Of about 220,000 distinct CDR3 sequences listed, 34% are singletons. Study-level results: For CD8+ Simpson's diversity, patients and controls showed no significant difference. The number of CD8+ CDR3 sequences shared by patients and controls was fewer than 35.

Note on this clonotype: Its specificity is not known.

The gene calls are TRBV29-1 and TRBJ2-7, with 15 bases lining up with TRBD2. The origin of this receptor is a human donor in good health, serving as a control. The sample was sorted CD4+, CD8+, or CD8+CD57+ T cells (not recorded which) from PBMCs. The CDR3 spells CSFDPRTSGGAASEQYF. The CDR3 DNA sequence: TGCAGCTTCGACCCCCGGACTAGCGGGGGGGCGGCGTCCGAGCAGTACTTC.